Presented here are 15 T cell receptor beta chains from one specimen sequenced in a study of cytomegalovirus exposure and HLA in healthy donors. Researchers ran the PCR with 60 Vbeta and 13 Jbeta primers. Data came from immunoSEQ multiplex PCR; TCRdb stores just in-frame clones and leaves some out. This table holds more than 100,000 clones, less than 80% found once. Sequences were obtained from PBMCs. These receptors were taken from a female donor in good health and CMV-seropositive.

In its sample, this clone was seen a few times. This chain connects TRBV18 to TRBJ1-5; no firm D call. The CDR3 covers 16 residues. Germline V gene sequence: CDR1 KGHSH, CDR2 LQKENI. V lost 4 bases, J lost 0 bases, and 13 bases lay in between. As DNA, the CDR3 is TGTGCCAGCTCACTATCGGAGAGAAATAGCAATCAGCCCCAGCATTTT. It codes for CASSLSERNSNQPQHF.

This clone has just one count. A read error may produce the germline difference seen at one junction end. The gene calls are TRBV7-9 and TRBJ2-7; D unclear. There are 12 residues in the CDR3. Germline V gene lookup returns CDR1 SEHNR and CDR2 FQNEAQ (reference sequence). The DNA for the CDR3 is TGTTCCAGCAGCTTACTCGGCTACGAGCAGTACTTC. The encoded protein is CSSSLLGYEQYF.

The chain employs TRBV10-2 and TRBJ2-5; D is possibly TRBD2 (5 bases). The CDR3 loop spans 13 amino acids. The germline V gene has CDR1 WSHSY and CDR2 SAAADI. V lost 4 bases, J lost 4 bases, and 10 bases lay in between. CDR3 nucleotides: TGCGCCAGCAGTGCTACTAGAAGAGAGACCCAGTACTTC. Residues: CASSATRRETQYF.

The rearrangement uses TRBV19 and TRBJ2-7; D perhaps matches TRBD2 (6 bases). The CDR3 contains 16 residues. Germline V lookup: CDR1 LNHDA, CDR2 SQIVND (reference sequence). V lost 4 bases, J lost 7 bases, and 23 bases lay in between. CDR3 residues: CASSRGSGAPGKEQYF. For the CDR3, the DNA is TGTGCCAGTAGTAGGGGGTCGGGAGCGCCAGGGAAGGAGCAGTACTTC.

V gene TRBV18 combines with J gene TRBJ1-2, with D tentatively TRBD1 (5 bases). The V gene lost 2 bases and the J gene lost 6 bases, with 13 bases spanning the gap. The CDR3 length is 14 residues. Germline-derived CDR1 and CDR2 are KGHSH and LQKENI. The CDR3 DNA follows: TGTGCCAGCTCACCATCCCTCGGAGGGGATGGCTACACCTTC. Amino acid sequence: CASSPSLGGDGYTF.

This chain uses TRBV27 with TRBJ1-1, with TRBD1 matching over 8 bases. The CDR3 sequence is 16 residues long. Trimming removed 2 bases from V and 1 base from J; junction bases left unmatched: 6. Germline CDR1 is MNHEY and CDR2 is SMNVEV (reference sequence). The CDR3: CASSLRPGTGNTEAFF. In DNA, the CDR3 is TGTGCCAGCAGTTTACGTCCCGGGACAGGGAACACTGAAGCTTTCTTT.

The CDR3 DNA reads as TGCGCCAGCAGCTTGGGATTCCCAGGGGTCGAGCAGTACTTC. Encoded protein: CASSLGFPGVEQYF. The rearrangement uses TRBV5-1 and TRBJ2-7; D possibly corresponds to TRBD1 (6 bases). Trimming left V 0 bases short and J 6 bases short, with 13 bases between. The V gene's germline CDR1 is SGHRS and CDR2 YFSETQ. CDR3 length: 14 residues.

The chain combines TRBV19 with TRBJ1-3; TRBD1 aligns across 9 bases. This CDR3 comprises 15 residues. The V gene's germline CDR1 is LNHDA and CDR2 SQIVND (reference sequence). After removal of 6 bases from V and 3 bases from J, the junction contained 6 bases not matched to a gene. The CDR3 reads CASSRTGDVGNTIYF. DNA of the CDR3: TGTGCCAGTAGCCGGACAGGGGACGTTGGAAACACCATATATTTT.

The rearrangement links TRBV5-6 to TRBJ2-3; 7 bases line up with TRBD1. The junction had 8 bases not matched to a gene; V was cut back by 4 bases and J by 0 bases. From germline, CDR1 is SGHDT and CDR2 YYEEEE. This CDR3 region has 16 residues. CDR3 sequence reads: CASSRRGQTSTDTQYF. The CDR3, as DNA: TGTGCCAGCAGCCGCCGGGGACAGACTAGCACAGATACGCAGTATTTT. Full variable domain (rest looked up from reference TRBV5-6 and TRBJ2-3): DAGVTQSPTHLIKTRGQQVTLRCSPKSGHDTVSWYQQALGQGPQFIFQYYEEEERQRGNFPDRFSGHQFPNYSSELNVNALLLGDSALYLCASSRRGQTSTDTQYFGPGTRLTVL.

This clone was recorded a few times. The chain is built from TRBV27 and TRBJ2-7; 7 nucleotides match TRBD1. This CDR3 is built from 14 residues. The germline gives CDR1 MNHEY, CDR2 SMNVEV (reference sequence). Unmatched junction bases numbered 9, after V lost 5 bases and J lost 5 bases. The CDR3 coding sequence is TGTGCCAGCAGTCAACGACAGGGTACGGACGAGCAGTACTTC. Protein sequence: CASSQRQGTDEQYF.

The chain couples TRBV29-1 to TRBJ1-1; 9 bases align to TRBD1. The CDR3 consists of 12 residues. CDR1 and CDR2 from the germline V gene are SQVTM and ANQGSEA. V lost 5 bases to trimming and J lost 8 bases; unmatched junction nucleotides: 6. As DNA, the CDR3 is TGCAGCGTTACTCGGACAGGGGTAGAAGCTTTCTTT. Translating gives CSVTRTGVEAFF.

This chain links TRBV2 with TRBJ1-6; TRBD1 might be the D (5 bases). The V and J ends lost 6 bases and 8 bases respectively, with 11 bases between them. This CDR3 contains 13 residues. Germline CDR1 SNHLY, CDR2 FYNNEI. In DNA, the CDR3 is TGTGCCAGCAGGAACCGCAGGGATTCACCCCTCCACTTT. Translated: CASRNRRDSPLHF.

The chain links TRBV5-1 to TRBJ1-2; 7 positions agree with TRBD1. The CDR3 has 14 residues. The ends lost 4 bases at V and 2 bases at J; junction bases unmatched: 5. Germline V gives CDR1 SGHRS, CDR2 YFSETQ. In nucleotides, the CDR3 is TGCGCCAGCAGCAGAACAGGGGAAAACTATGGCTACACCTTC. This codes for CASSRTGENYGYTF.

This chain connects TRBV5-1 to TRBJ2-1; a possible D gene is TRBD2 (5 bases). Germline CDR1 is SGHRS and CDR2 is YFSETQ. The V and J ends lost 4 bases and 0 bases respectively, with 23 bases between them. The CDR3 runs 19 residues. CDR3 amino acids: CASSTTRSQSFFSYNEQFF. The CDR3 DNA reads as TGCGCCAGCAGCACCACTAGGTCCCAATCCTTTTTCTCCTACAATGAGCAGTTCTTC.

The V call is TRBV16, the J call TRBJ2-2, with a weak D call TRBD2 (5 bases). The CDR3 has 12 amino acids. CDR1 and CDR2 (germline): KGHSY, FQNENV. Trimming cost V 0 bases and J 10 bases, with 6 bases left between them. The CDR3 DNA reads as TGTGCCAGCAGCCAATCCGGGGAGGAGCTGTTTTTT. Translating gives CASSQSGEELFF.